The 7 T cell receptor beta chains presented below share a single source sample, sequenced in a study of T cells in Graves' hyperthyroidism and ophthalmopathy. Amplification targeted TCR beta CDR3 regions from RNA transcripts. When the TCR CDR3 underwent first-round RT-PCR, the HTBI primer set was used. Via MiXCR, TCRdb re-called the multiplex PCR reads, giving one row per CDR3 protein. This sample has fewer than 450,000 distinct CDR3 sequences, with 15% to 20% found just once. The material sequenced was blood. All receptors derive from a man younger than 30 with Graves' ophthalmopathy.

This chain uses TRBV20-1 with TRBJ2-7, with 15 bases that match TRBD2. V lost 2 bases to trimming and J lost 3 bases; unmatched junction nucleotides: 2. This CDR3 comprises 15 residues. Per the germline V gene, CDR1 is DFQATT and CDR2 is SNEGSKA (reference sequence). The CDR3 here is CSARSGLAGGYEQYF. CDR3 bases: TGCAGTGCTAGATCGGGACTAGCGGGGGGCTACGAGCAGTACTTC.

This clonotype was observed a handful of times. V and J are TRBV5-6 and TRBJ2-3; D is tentatively TRBD1 or TRBD2 (5 bases each). This CDR3 region has 13 residues. Trimming left V 2 bases short and J 4 bases short, with 8 bases between. Germline CDR1 reads SGHDT; CDR2 reads YYEEEE. CDR3 sequence: CASSLGDADTQYF. The DNA of the CDR3 is TGTGCCAGCAGCTTAGGGGACGCAGATACGCAGTATTTT. Together with reference TRBV5-6 and TRBJ2-3, the CDR3 gives the full variable domain: DAGVTQSPTHLIKTRGQQVTLRCSPKSGHDTVSWYQQALGQGPQFIFQYYEEEERQRGNFPDRFSGHQFPNYSSELNVNALLLGDSALYLCASSLGDADTQYFGPGTRLTVL.

This clonotype occurred many times. V and J are TRBV20-1 and TRBJ1-5; D gene uncertain. The V gene lost 1 base and the J gene lost 6 bases, with 10 bases spanning the gap. This CDR3 comprises 13 residues. CDR1 and CDR2 from the germline V gene are DFQATT and SNEGSKA (reference sequence). DNA for the CDR3: TGCAGTGCTAGAGTTGTGGGAGGTCAGCCCCAGCATTTT. Protein product: CSARVVGGQPQHF.

This clonotype has only a few counts. V and J are TRBV9 and TRBJ2-1; the match to TRBD2 covers 8 bases. V dropped 3 bases and J dropped 0; count of bases not matched to a gene: 5. The CDR3 is 16 amino acids. CDR1 and CDR2 from the germline V gene are SGDLS and YYNGEE. For the CDR3, the DNA is TGTGCCAGCAGCGCAGTAGCGGGGAGCTCCTACAATGAGCAGTTCTTC. Translating it yields CASSAVAGSSYNEQFF.

The chain couples TRBV12-3 or TRBV12-4 to TRBJ2-3; D tentatively reads TRBD1 or TRBD2 (6 bases each). The germline V and J ends were trimmed by 8 bases and 2 bases, with 11 bases remaining between them. The CDR3 loop spans 13 amino acids. The CDR3: CASRGPLTDTQYF. The CDR3 nucleotides are TGTGCCAGCCGGGGGCCCCTCACAGATACGCAGTATTTT.

A note on this clonotype: The conserved final phenylalanine or tryptophan is absent from the CDR3, which likely points to a read error. The CDR3 sequence is CASSRGGNTEAFL. The CDR3 coding sequence is TGTGCCAGCAGCAGGGGCGGGAACACTGAAGCTTTCCTT. J is TRBJ1-1 and V is TRBV11-2; D is perhaps TRBD1 (5 bases). V lost 5 bases and J 1 base, leaving 8 bases between the germline ends. Germline lookup yields CDR1 SGHAT and CDR2 FQNNGV. The CDR3 runs 13 residues.

The rearrangement uses TRBV12-3 or TRBV12-4 and TRBJ2-1, with 10 bases matching TRBD1. The CDR3 length is 13 residues. After removal of 3 bases from V and 12 bases from J, the junction contained 5 bases not matched to a gene. In nucleotides, the CDR3 is TGTGCCAGCAGTTTTGATCGGACAGGGGGGCAGTTCTTC. As protein: CASSFDRTGGQFF.